Shown below are 24 T cell receptor beta chains from a single sample sequenced in a study of tumor-infiltrating lymphocytes in primary liver carcinoma. TCR beta cDNA was made from 400 to 500 ng total RNA with a constant-region primer. Three rounds of nested multiplex PCR with slightly modified ARM-PCR produced TCR beta libraries. Rounds one and two of PCR, each of 10 to 11 cycles, were primed with TRBV1-TRBV30 forward primers and a C-beta reverse primer. TCRdb passed the multiplex PCR reads through MiXCR, listing each CDR3 protein once. The sample holds about 23,000 distinct CDR3 sequences, approximately 80% seen once. Co-extraction of RNA and DNA was performed on about 20-32 mg of unsorted bulk tissue. Sequencing was performed on liver tumor tissue from sampling region 5. Subset meaning: tumor region T5, tumor centre. All receptors derive from a young woman with primary liver carcinoma and hepatitis B virus infection.

The gene calls are TRBV28 and TRBJ1-2; 11 positions match TRBD1. CDR1 and CDR2 (germline): MDHEN, SYDVKM. CDR3 length: 15 amino acids. The CDR3 sequence: CVNIQGQGANYGYTF. The DNA of the CDR3 is TGTGTCAACATCCAGGGACAGGGGGCTAACTATGGCTACACCTTC.

Worth noting for this clonotype: No conserved phenylalanine or tryptophan is present at the end of the CDR3, so a read error is the likely explanation. The genes are TRBV4-3 and TRBJ2-2, with D tentatively TRBD1 (8 bases). The CDR3 runs 15 residues. The V end lost 3 bases, the J end lost 7 bases, and 15 bases lay between the germline ends. Germline CDR1 LGHNA, CDR2 YSLEER. CDR3 sequence reads: CASSHLQGGGGELFH. DNA for the CDR3: TGCGCCAGCAGCCACCTACAGGGGGGGGGCGGGGAGCTGTTTCAT.

This clonotype came up a few times. A clone one base away is much larger, so this may be a read error. The chain has TRBV6-5 and TRBJ2-5; D is perhaps TRBD2 (5 bases). The CDR3 extends over 17 amino acids. Germline values: CDR1 MNHEY, CDR2 SVGAGI. V lost 0 bases and J lost 1, with 15 bases in between. In DNA form, the CDR3 reads TGTGCCAGCAGTTACTCGAGTAGTGGCGGGTTCCAAGAGACCCAGTACTTC. This gives the protein CASSYSSSGGFQETQYF.

This clonotype was seen only a few times. A read error may produce the germline difference seen at one junction end. This sequence joins TRBV7-9 and TRBJ1-2; unclear D gene. There are 11 residues in the CDR3. Germline V CDR1 and CDR2: SEHNR, FQNEAQ (reference sequence). The CDR3 DNA follows: TGTGTCAGCAGTGTAGGTTATGGCTACACCTTC. This translates into CVSSVGYGYTF.

This clonotype was detected a few times. This rearrangement joins TRBV29-1 to TRBJ2-1; D call uncertain. Trimming removed 6 bases from V and 8 bases from J, with 23 bases in between. Germline loops: CDR1 SQVTM, CDR2 ANQGSEA. This CDR3 region has 15 residues. CDR3: CSVHSGLHNYDEQFF. DNA for the CDR3: TGCAGCGTACATTCCGGGCTACACAATTACGATGAGCAGTTCTTC.

Remarks on this clonotype: At one end the junction does not follow the germline gene, possibly because of a read error. The gene calls are TRBV14 and TRBJ2-7; tentatively, D is TRBD2 (5 bases). Germline CDR1 is SGHDN and CDR2 is FVKESK. The CDR3 is made up of 13 amino acids. The CDR3 DNA is TGTGCCAGCAGCCAAGTACTAGGGTACAAGCAGTACTTT. It codes for CASSQVLGYKQYF.

Only one count was recorded for this clonotype. The V and J genes are TRBV6-5 and TRBJ1-2, with D hard to call. Germline assignment: CDR1 MNHEY and CDR2 SVGAGI. The CDR3 is 12 residues long. The V and J ends lost 7 bases and 6 bases respectively, with 12 bases between them. The CDR3 loop is CASTQTADGYTF. CDR3 bases: TGTGCCAGCACTCAAACGGCGGATGGCTACACCTTC.

This clonotype was observed many times. The chain has TRBV7-9 and TRBJ2-5, with D perhaps matching TRBD2 (5 bases). Germline values: CDR1 SEHNR, CDR2 FQNEAQ (reference sequence). CDR3 length: 14 residues. Deletions cut 5 bases from V and 1 base from J, with 11 bases between. CDR3 sequence reads: CASSLGGGQETQYF. CDR3 coding DNA: TGTGCCAGCAGCCTCGGAGGTGGCCAAGAGACCCAGTACTTC.

By frequency in the sample, this clonotype is large (0.1 to 1%). The gene calls are TRBV4-3 and TRBJ2-7; TRBD2 aligns across 7 bases. The junction had 15 bases not matched to a gene; V was cut back by 1 base and J by 3 bases. Germline loops: CDR1 LGHNA, CDR2 YSLEER. The CDR3 extends over 18 amino acids. In DNA form, the CDR3 reads TGCGCCAGCAGCCAAGCTGTGACGGGGGGTCACATTAGCTACGAGCAGTACTTC. It is translated as CASSQAVTGGHISYEQYF.

Comment on this clonotype: A much more abundant neighbour one base away suggests this may be a read error. The chain combines TRBV7-9 with TRBJ2-7, with 7 bases fitting TRBD2. Germline assignment: CDR1 SEHNR and CDR2 FQNEAQ (reference sequence). This CDR3 contains 13 residues. The V and J ends lost 11 bases and 6 bases, in that order; junction bases with no gene match: 13. This CDR3 is CAGIPTSTGEQYF. CDR3 bases: TGTGCCGGCATCCCGACTAGCACTGGCGAGCAGTACTTC.

The chain couples TRBV29-1 to TRBJ2-1; possible D gene TRBD1, 6 bases. CDR3 length: 14 amino acids. Germline CDR1 is SQVTM and CDR2 is ANQGSEA. This chain's CDR3 is CGAPTGVSSNEQFF. The CDR3 coding sequence is TGCGGCGCCCCGACAGGAGTAAGTTCTAATGAGCAGTTCTTC.

This clonotype came up a few times. This could be a read error, since a much larger clone is one nucleotide away. This sequence joins TRBV6-1 and TRBJ2-7, with 7 bases that match TRBD1. Germline-derived CDR1 and CDR2 are MNHNS and SASEGT. Trimming took 8 bases from V and 1 from J; bases not matched to a gene: 11. CDR3 size: 15 residues. The CDR3 nucleotides are TGTGCCAGCGGGGTTCCGGGACAGAGATCCTACGAGCAGTACTTC. It encodes CASGVPGQRSYEQYF.

Note on this clonotype: An end of the junction differs from the germline gene, which may be a read error. The chain combines TRBV6-5 with TRBJ2-7, with TRBD2 identical over 9 bases. The CDR3 is 16 amino acids. CDR1 MNHEY and CDR2 SVGAGI come from the germline V gene. The CDR3 is CDSRDSGSPPSYEQYF. In DNA form, the CDR3 reads TGTGACAGCCGAGATAGCGGGAGTCCCCCCTCATACGAGCAGTACTTC.

Concerning this clonotype: At one end the junction does not follow the germline gene, possibly because of a read error. The chain combines TRBV28 with TRBJ2-7; unclear D gene. Germline CDR1 and CDR2: MDHEN and SYDVKM. There are 17 residues in the CDR3. The CDR3 spells CASSLPLDGWYTYEQYF. CDR3 DNA: TGTGCCAGCAGCCTCCCTTTGGACGGATGGTACACTTACGAACAGTACTTC.

Concerning this clonotype itself: Lacking the conserved final phenylalanine or tryptophan, this CDR3 likely reflects a read error. This rearrangement joins TRBV11-2 to TRBJ2-1; no firm D call. Germline-derived CDR1 and CDR2 are SGHAT and FQNNGV. The CDR3 spans 15 residues. The CDR3: CASSLLERANNEQFS. CDR3 sequence (DNA): TGCGCCAGCAGCTTGTTGGAGCGAGCTAACAACGAGCAGTTCTCC.

Comment on this clonotype: This likely comes from a read error, as the CDR3 has no conserved phenylalanine or tryptophan at its end. This chain joins TRBV11-3 and TRBJ2-1; 11 bases agree with TRBD2. J lost 4 bases, V lost 11 bases, and 10 bases had no gene match. Germline CDR1 SGHNT, CDR2 YENEEA. There are 15 residues in the CDR3. The CDR3 protein is CAARTGTSGYNEQFS. The CDR3 nucleotides read TGTGCCGCCAGGACCGGGACTAGCGGTTACAATGAGCAGTTCTCC.

As concerns this clonotype: The junction departs from germline at one end; a sequencing error may be responsible. The chain carries TRBV7-9 and TRBJ2-7; D gene ambiguous. Per germline, CDR1 SEHNR and CDR2 FQNEAQ (reference sequence). CDR3 length equals 12 residues. Here the CDR3 reads CAGSLVPNEQYF. The CDR3, as DNA: TGTGCCGGCAGCTTAGTTCCCAACGAGCAATACTTC.

Many counts were recorded for this clonotype. V is TRBV19 and J is TRBJ1-5, with D perhaps TRBD1 (5 bases). The CDR3 covers 13 residues. CDR1 and CDR2 (germline): LNHDA, SQIVND (reference sequence). V gave up 4 bases and J gave up 5 bases, with 9 bases separating them. The CDR3, as DNA: TGTGCCAGTAGTACAGGGAATGATCAGCCCCAGCATTTT. This codes for CASSTGNDQPQHF.

To note about this clonotype: Germline and junction disagree at one end, which may indicate a read error. The rearrangement joins TRBV6-5 to TRBJ2-7; no reliable D call. CDR1 and CDR2 from the germline V gene are MNHEY and SVGAGI. The CDR3 runs 16 residues. The CDR3 DNA sequence: TGTGCCAGCCGAGATGGCGGTAGTTCCCCCTCCTACGAGCAGCACTTC. It yields the protein CASRDGGSSPSYEQHF.

V and J are TRBV19 and TRBJ2-2, with no clear D. CDR3 size: 12 residues. The V gene lost 3 bases and the J gene lost 13 bases, with 12 bases spanning the gap. The germline CDR1 and CDR2 sequences are LNHDA and SQIVND (reference sequence). The CDR3 bases are TGTGCCAGTAGTATTTGGACCGGGCTGCTGTTTTTT. Amino acid sequence: CASSIWTGLLFF.

Points on this clonotype: Sequence at one end of the junction differs from germline and may be a read error. This rearrangement joins TRBV11-2 to TRBJ2-5, with TRBD2 matching over 10 bases. CDR1 and CDR2 (germline): SGHAT, FQNNGV. The CDR3 runs 14 residues. The CDR3 sequence: CASSRDTSGVTQCF. The DNA of the CDR3 is TGCGCCAGCAGCCGTGATACTAGCGGGGTGACCCAGTGCTTC.

Regarding this clonotype: An end of the junction differs from the germline gene, which may be a read error. The V gene is TRBV29-1, the J gene TRBJ2-1, with 7 bases identical to TRBD2. Per the germline V gene, CDR1 is SQVTM and CDR2 is ANQGSEA. CDR3 length equals 11 residues. The CDR3 DNA is TGCAGCGTCGTGGGGTGGGAGGGCCGAACGTTC. It specifies CSVVGWEGRTF.

Concerning this clonotype: Mismatch with germline at one junction end may stem from a read error. The chain combines TRBV7-9 with TRBJ2-7, with 7 bases identical to TRBD2. Germline V lookup: CDR1 SEHNR, CDR2 FQNEAQ (reference sequence). This CDR3 comprises 15 residues. The CDR3: CTSSWRLAAPYEQYF. For the CDR3, the DNA is TGTACCAGCAGCTGGAGACTAGCAGCACCTTACGAGCAGTACTTC. Using reference TRBV7-9 and TRBJ2-7 for the parts outside the CDR3, the full variable domain is DTGVSQNPRHKITKRGQNVTFRCDPISEHNRLYWYRQTLGQGPEFLTYFQNEAQLEKSRLLSDRFSAERPKGSFSTLEIQRTEQGDSAMYLCTSSWRLAAPYEQYFGPGTRLTVT.

This clonotype was recorded once. The chain couples TRBV6-2 or TRBV6-3 to TRBJ2-2; 7 nucleotides agree with TRBD1. V shed 10 bases, J shed 14 bases, and the junction held 22 bases outside the gene matches. CDR1 and CDR2 from the germline V gene are MNHEY and SVGEGT. The CDR3 runs 15 residues. The DNA of the CDR3 is TGTGCCACCTCGGCGACAGGGAAAAACACCTGGAAACTGTTTTTT. Translation gives CATSATGKNTWKLFF.